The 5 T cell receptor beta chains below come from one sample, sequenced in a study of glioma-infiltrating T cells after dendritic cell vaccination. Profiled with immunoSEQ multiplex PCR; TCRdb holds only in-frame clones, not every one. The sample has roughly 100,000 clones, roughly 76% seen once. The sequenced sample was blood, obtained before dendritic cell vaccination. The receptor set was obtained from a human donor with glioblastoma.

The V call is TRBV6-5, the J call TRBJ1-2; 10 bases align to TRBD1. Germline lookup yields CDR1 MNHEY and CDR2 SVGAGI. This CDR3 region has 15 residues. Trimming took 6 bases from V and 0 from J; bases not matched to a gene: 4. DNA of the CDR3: TGTGCCAGCAGCCAGACAGGGGGCGCTAACTATGGCTACACCTTC. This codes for CASSQTGGANYGYTF.

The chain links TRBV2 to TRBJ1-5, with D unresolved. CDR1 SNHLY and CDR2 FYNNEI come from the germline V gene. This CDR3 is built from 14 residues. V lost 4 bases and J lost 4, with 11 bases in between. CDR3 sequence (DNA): TGTGCCAGCAGTGTGGGGAGGTCAAATCAGCCCCAGCATTTT. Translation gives CASSVGRSNQPQHF. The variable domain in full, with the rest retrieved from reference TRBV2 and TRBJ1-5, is EPEVTQTPSHQVTQMGQEVILRCVPISNHLYFYWYRQILGQKVEFLVSFYNNEISEKSEIFDDQFSVERPDGSNFTLKIRSTKLEDSAMYFCASSVGRSNQPQHFGDGTRLSIL.

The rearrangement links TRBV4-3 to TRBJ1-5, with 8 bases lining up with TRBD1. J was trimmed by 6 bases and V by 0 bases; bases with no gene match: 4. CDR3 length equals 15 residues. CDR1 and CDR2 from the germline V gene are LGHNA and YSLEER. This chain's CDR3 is CASSQERTGRQPQHF. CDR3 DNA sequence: TGCGCCAGCAGCCAAGAAAGGACAGGGCGTCAGCCCCAGCATTTT.

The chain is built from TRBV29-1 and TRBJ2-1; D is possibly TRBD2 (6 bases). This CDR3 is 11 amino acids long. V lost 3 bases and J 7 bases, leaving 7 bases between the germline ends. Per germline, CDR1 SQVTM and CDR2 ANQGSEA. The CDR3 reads CSVEEGNEQFF. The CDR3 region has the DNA TGCAGCGTTGAGGAGGGAAATGAGCAGTTCTTC.

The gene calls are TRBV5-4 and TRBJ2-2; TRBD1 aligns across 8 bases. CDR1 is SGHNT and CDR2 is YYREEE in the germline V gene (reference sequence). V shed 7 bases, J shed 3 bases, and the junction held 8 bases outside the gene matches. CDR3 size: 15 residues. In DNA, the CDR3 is TGTGCCAGCGCCCCGCAGGGGGCGGACACCGGGGAGCTGTTTTTT. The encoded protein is CASAPQGADTGELFF.